The rows below give T cell receptor beta chains drawn from one sample of a study of blood T cell repertoires in COVID-19. TCRdb keeps only in-frame clones here, not all; method: immunoSEQ multiplex PCR. The table lists under 300,000 clones, about 83% of them singletons. The sample taken for sequencing was peripheral blood. The receptor source for this set is a woman aged 35 to 49 who had recovered from COVID-19. Each CDR3 is given with its conserved first and last residue.

TRBV7-6	18	TRBJ2-2	CASIPGVAGAHGTGELFF
TRBV27	14	TRBJ1-2	CASSLQGDFYGYTF
TRBV5-1	16	TRBJ2-4	CASSQIQEPFKNIQYF
TRBV6-5	15	TRBJ1-4	CASSYGGRSNEKLFF
TRBV2	13	TRBJ1-2	CASSPGGNYGYTF
TRBV12-3/TRBV12-4	13	TRBJ1-2	CASSYTGAGGYTF
TRBV6-4	18	TRBJ1-1	CASSDSQGALDSDTEAFF
TRBV18	17	TRBJ2-5	CASSPTGTSGGGETQYF
TRBV30	16	TRBJ1-5	CAWSVRDRGSNQPQHF
TRBV6-5	13	TRBJ1-2	CATERDSLYGYTF
TRBV9	15	TRBJ2-5	CASSVEGGLRETQYF
TRBV7-9	15	TRBJ1-1	CASSLQGAVNTEAFF
TRBV7-2	15	TRBJ1-2	CASSLVAVESYGYTF
TRBV18	11	TRBJ1-1	CASRVNTEAFF
TRBV6-5	15	TRBJ1-6	CASSYSRYGGSPLHF
TRBV2	13	TRBJ2-4	CASSYLDNNIQYF
TRBV2	14	TRBJ1-5	CASSEQGNNQPQHF
TRBV5-1	15	TRBJ1-1	CASSLYGQGVTEAFF
TRBV7-9	14	TRBJ2-2	CASMSGALVGELFF
TRBV6-1	16	TRBJ1-1	CASSGLKGQGGPEAFF
TRBV4-1	15	TRBJ2-1	CASSQVAGSTDEQFF
TRBV5-1	14	TRBJ2-3	CASSLGVSADTQYF
TRBV5-4	12	TRBJ1-2	CASSPDRRGYTF
TRBV30	15	TRBJ1-2	CAWSPADRGDYGYTF
TRBV15	13	TRBJ1-5	CATSRDPNQPQHF
TRBV6-6	17	TRBJ1-2	CASSPPRMTGLGYGYTF
TRBV6-1	14	TRBJ1-4	CASSERGSNEKLFF
TRBV11-3	15	TRBJ2-7	CASSLVSANNYEQYF
TRBV7-9	13	TRBJ2-5	CASSRGGWETQYF
TRBV6-5	15	TRBJ2-7	CASRPGQGGSYEQYF
TRBV14	13	TRBJ1-2	CASSQDRAYGYTF
TRBV5-1	19	TRBJ2-1	CASSADAGGLVVSYNEQFF
TRBV28	14	TRBJ2-7	CASSLWLSGSEQYF
TRBV5-6	17	TRBJ1-2	CASSQTVGIGIEYGYTF
TRBV28	16	TRBJ2-5	CASSLPTTGYQETQYF
TRBV7-2	14	TRBJ2-5	CASSLEREEETQYF
TRBV27	13	TRBJ1-5	CASQQADNQPQHF
TRBV19	15	TRBJ2-3	CASSIRFNRPDTQYF
TRBV28	14	TRBJ2-1	CASTGTSEHNEQFF
TRBV5-5	16	TRBJ2-6	CASSLVPVSGANVLTF
TRBV5-1	15	TRBJ2-1	CASNALAGGYNEQFF
TRBV27	14	TRBJ1-2	CASSLSAGQSGYTF
TRBV7-9	14	TRBJ2-7	CASSYRDYTYEQYF
TRBV3-1/TRBV3-2	16	TRBJ2-3	CASSPGTSVPRNTQYF
TRBV4-2	17	TRBJ1-5	CASSRTLQGRSNQPQHF